This T cell receptor beta chain is drawn from a study of T cells in Graves' hyperthyroidism and ophthalmopathy. Study summary: Peripheral blood collection took place at initial diagnosis, before any treatment.

RNA transcripts yielded amplified TCR beta CDR3 regions. First-round RT-PCR with HTBI primers amplified the TCR CDR3 region. MiXCR was run by TCRdb on the multiplex PCR reads, yielding one entry per CDR3 protein. The sample yields around 620,000 distinct CDR3 sequences, 15% to 20% seen once. J was trimmed by 4 bases and V by 6 bases; bases with no gene match: 9. The CDR3 consists of 15 residues. CDR1 and CDR2 from the germline V gene are MDHEN and SYDVKM. This clonotype was observed at least ten times. V usage is TRBV28 and J usage is TRBJ2-1; 7 positions agree with TRBD1. The sequence was collected from a woman aged 25 to 39 with Graves' hyperthyroidism. Specimen: blood. In nucleotides, the CDR3 is TGTGCCAGCAGCTCGCCGGACAGGACTTACAATGAGCAGTTCTTC. Protein product: CASSSPDRTYNEQFF.